This TCR beta chain comes out of a study of patients and donors after allogeneic stem cell transplantation. This clonotype was picked up many times. TCRdb reanalysed the RT-PCR reads using MiXCR and keeps one entry per CDR3 protein. The sample yields approximately 60,000 distinct CDR3 sequences, roughly 13% seen once. The sample comprised blood, either unsorted or a sorted T cell fraction (not recorded which). The sequence derives from a human donor who was either an allogeneic HSCT recipient or a stem cell or donor lymphocyte infusion donor (not recorded which). It is not recorded whose cells these are; they may come from a transplant donor.

CDR3 in DNA: TGTGCCAGCAGTATCCAGGGGAACTATGGCTACACCTTC. Protein sequence: CASSIQGNYGYTF. The chain joins TRBV27 to TRBJ1-2; D perhaps matches TRBD1 (6 bases). This CDR3 has 13 residues. Germline V gene lookup returns CDR1 MNHEY and CDR2 SMNVEV (reference sequence). V dropped 5 bases and J dropped 2 bases, with 9 bases sitting between them.